Presented here are 17 T cell receptor beta chains from one specimen sequenced in a study of blood T cell repertoires in COVID-19. Profiled with immunoSEQ multiplex PCR; TCRdb holds only in-frame clones, not every one. The sample includes about 260,000 clones, about 81% of them seen just once. Sequences were obtained from PBMCs or T cells enriched from blood (not recorded which). The receptors shown here come from a man aged 25-45 years with acute COVID-19.

J is TRBJ1-2 and V is TRBV12-2. TRBV12-2 is reported as a pseudogene. The CDR3 consists of 16 residues. The CDR3 reads CASRLNEAEILYGYTF. In DNA, the CDR3 is TGTGCAAGTCGCTTAAATGAGGCTGAGATACTCTATGGCTACACCTTC.

A note on this clone: An end of the junction does not agree with germline; a read error may underlie this. V gene TRBV7-7 combines with J gene TRBJ2-2, with D possibly being TRBD2 (6 bases). Germline lookup yields CDR1 SSHAT and CDR2 FNYEAQ (reference sequence). The CDR3 is 15 amino acids. The CDR3 is CASSVGGTPSGELFF. CDR3 nucleotides: TGTGCTAGCAGCGTAGGTGGGACTCCATCCGGGGAGCTGTTTTTT.

This clone showed up just a few times. The chain uses TRBV19 and TRBJ1-2; TRBD1 aligns across 7 bases. The CDR3 totals 13 residues. CDR1 is LNHDA and CDR2 is SQIVND in the germline V gene (reference sequence). The J segment lost 6 bases and the V segment lost 7 bases, leaving 8 bases of the junction unmatched. CDR3 DNA sequence: TGTGCCAGTAAGCGGAGGCAGGGGGATGGCTACACCTTC. Residues: CASKRRQGDGYTF.

The CDR3 sequence: CASSASGGNTIYF. The CDR3 nucleotides are TGTGCCAGCAGCGCGAGCGGGGGAAACACCATATATTTT. This chain connects TRBV7-9 to TRBJ1-3; D gene ambiguous. CDR3 length: 13 residues. Looked up from germline, CDR1 is SEHNR and CDR2 is FQNEAQ (reference sequence). V lost 5 bases and J 4 bases, leaving 9 bases between the germline ends.

This clone was seen a single time. This chain links TRBV7-6 with TRBJ2-7; tentatively, D is TRBD2 (5 bases). Germline CDR1 SGHVS, CDR2 FNYEAQ. CDR3 length equals 13 residues. V was pared by 0 bases and J by 6 bases, with 9 bases between. As DNA, the CDR3 is TGTGCCAGCAGCTTAGCGGAGGACCTCGAGCAGTACGTC. Protein: CASSLAEDLEQYV.

V gene TRBV10-2 combines with J gene TRBJ1-5; D might be TRBD1 (5 bases). Trimming cost V 2 bases and J 4 bases, with 15 bases left between them. CDR3 length equals 16 residues. Per the germline V gene, CDR1 is WSHSY and CDR2 is SAAADI. The CDR3: CASSERRGRSNQPQHF. The CDR3 nucleotides read TGCGCCAGCAGTGAGCGAAGGGGCAGGAGTAATCAGCCCCAGCATTTT.

V gene TRBV11-2 combines with J gene TRBJ2-1; 9 nucleotides line up with TRBD2. The CDR3 contains 16 residues. The germline V gene encodes CDR1 SGHAT and CDR2 FQNNGV. The J segment lost 12 bases and the V segment lost 1 base, leaving 13 bases of the junction unmatched. The CDR3 DNA reads TGTGCCAGCAGCTTAGTAATGGTAGCGGGGGCACGGGGGCAGTTCTTC. Translating gives CASSLVMVAGARGQFF.

The J gene is TRBJ2-3, the V gene TRBV11-2, with D possibly matching TRBD1 (5 bases). V lost 4 bases and J 3 bases, leaving 8 bases between the germline ends. CDR3 size: 13 residues. The germline V gene encodes CDR1 SGHAT and CDR2 FQNNGV. The DNA of the CDR3 is TGTGCCAGCAGCTCAGGGCCTACAGATACGCAGTATTTT. Protein sequence: CASSSGPTDTQYF.

This chain connects TRBV11-3 to TRBJ1-6; TRBD1 agrees at 9 bases. J gave up 7 bases and V 5 bases, and 3 bases lay outside the gene matches. The germline gives CDR1 SGHNT, CDR2 YENEEA. The CDR3 is made up of 14 amino acids. This chain's CDR3 is CASSIGTGNSPLHF. The CDR3 DNA sequence: TGTGCCAGCAGCATCGGGACAGGGAATTCACCCCTCCACTTT.

The V and J genes are TRBV2 and TRBJ1-2; D unclear. The germline CDR1 and CDR2 sequences are SNHLY and FYNNEI. CDR3 size: 14 residues. Trimming removed 7 bases from V and 4 bases from J, with 16 bases in between. This CDR3 is CASTGLGAGYGYTF. As DNA, the CDR3 is TGTGCCAGCACTGGACTCGGAGCGGGCTATGGCTACACCTTC.

The rearrangement uses TRBV19 and TRBJ1-5; 7 bases agree with TRBD1. Trimming at V came to 4 bases and at J to 7 bases, leaving 10 bases not matched to a gene. This CDR3 region has 15 residues. The germline CDR1 and CDR2 sequences are LNHDA and SQIVND (reference sequence). CDR3: CASSTEGQVEQPQHF. CDR3 sequence (DNA): TGTGCCAGTAGTACAGAAGGACAGGTCGAACAGCCCCAGCATTTT.

The table lists this clone with a few counts. The rearrangement links TRBV11-2 to TRBJ1-6; 9 positions agree with TRBD1. The CDR3 spans 16 residues. V trimming: 1 base; J trimming: 9 bases; junction bases outside the gene matches: 7. Germline V lookup: CDR1 SGHAT, CDR2 FQNNGV. CDR3 sequence (DNA): TGTGCCAGCAGCTTAGGGTTTACAGGGGGCGGTTCACCCCTCCACTTT. Its protein is CASSLGFTGGGSPLHF.

The genes are TRBV3-1 (or the pseudogene TRBV3-2) and TRBJ1-6; the D is unclear. The CDR3 spans 14 residues. Germline CDR1 reads LGHDT; CDR2 reads YNNKEL (reference sequence). V lost 0 bases and J lost 6, with 6 bases in between. The DNA for the CDR3 is TGTGCCAGCAGCCAAGATCACGGTAATTCACCCCTCCACTTT. Translated: CASSQDHGNSPLHF.

The J gene is TRBJ2-4, the V gene TRBV28; 11 bases line up with TRBD2. Trimming cost V 5 bases and J 0 bases; bases outside gene matches: 15. Germline loops: CDR1 MDHEN, CDR2 SYDVKM. This CDR3 region has 20 residues. CDR3 amino acids: CASSPRLGTSGALAKNIQYF. The CDR3 DNA sequence: TGTGCCAGCAGTCCACGGTTAGGGACTAGCGGAGCGCTAGCCAAAAACATTCAGTACTTC.

The rearrangement uses TRBV29-1 and TRBJ2-2, with 7 nucleotides matching TRBD2. The length of the CDR3 is 14 residues. V lost 3 bases to trimming and J lost 4 bases; unmatched junction nucleotides: 5. CDR1 and CDR2 (germline): SQVTM, ANQGSEA. CDR3 residues: CSVDLGGVTGELFF. The CDR3, as DNA: TGCAGCGTTGATCTGGGAGGGGTCACCGGGGAGCTGTTTTTT.

The rearrangement links TRBV9 to TRBJ2-2; D is unresolved. V gave up 2 bases and J gave up 6 bases, with 14 bases separating them. CDR3 length equals 15 residues. Germline V gene lookup returns CDR1 SGDLS and CDR2 YYNGEE. The CDR3 sequence: CASSVFDGQSGELFF. The DNA for the CDR3 is TGTGCCAGCAGCGTTTTCGATGGTCAGTCCGGGGAGCTGTTTTTT. The full variable domain, rest sourced from reference TRBV9 and TRBJ2-2, is DSGVTQTPKHLITATGQRVTLRCSPRSGDLSVYWYQQSLDQGLQFLIQYYNGEERAKGNILERFSAQQFPDLHSELNLSSLELGDSALYFCASSVFDGQSGELFFGEGSRLTVL.

The rearrangement uses TRBV27 and TRBJ2-1; maybe TRBD1 (6 bases). Germline V CDR1 and CDR2: MNHEY, SMNVEV (reference sequence). V lost 8 bases and J 7 bases, leaving 21 bases between the germline ends. The CDR3 is 15 residues long. The CDR3 protein is CASWKSGTFGNEQFF. CDR3 nucleotide sequence: TGTGCCAGCTGGAAATCCGGGACATTTGGAAATGAGCAGTTCTTC.